This T cell receptor (beta chain) came from a study of blood T cell repertoires in COVID-19. Germline assignment: CDR1 DFQATT and CDR2 SNEGSKA (reference sequence). The CDR3 spans 16 residues. J gave up 9 bases and V 3 bases, and 12 bases lay outside the gene matches. Per the authors' pipeline: The authors estimated nucleated cell counts from reference gene primer amplification. The table came from immunoSEQ multiplex PCR; TCRdb's copy has only in-frame clones and leaves some out. V and J calls and clone size are as listed in that table; D and trimming were resolved from the DNA. Of about 290,000 clones listed, around 90% are singletons. Recruits, aged about 18 to 89 years, lived in 20 to 30 US areas. Participants' reported clinical history set cohort assignment.

The sequenced sample was PBMCs or T cells enriched from blood (not recorded which). The TCR originated in a woman in her forties who had recovered from COVID-19. This chain links TRBV20-1 with TRBJ2-1, with TRBD1 matching 12 bases. The CDR3 protein is CSASSPKGQGASEQFF. As DNA, the CDR3 is TGCAGTGCTAGTTCCCCGAAGGGACAGGGGGCGAGTGAGCAGTTCTTC.